This section outlines one T cell receptor beta chain sequence together with its context. Its antigen is still unknown. This sample was taken from a study of cytomegalovirus exposure and HLA in healthy donors. Study-level points and caveats: A later analysis found common viral pathogens apparently linked to several of the most significant clusters. A reported reduction in N-insertions relative to the roughly 640-donor mean was seen in an Asian-associated ancestry cluster in a later analysis.

The germline gives CDR1 SGHRS, CDR2 YFSETQ. CDR3 length: 15 residues. Trimming cost V 0 bases and J 5 bases; bases outside gene matches: 6. PCR involved 60 Vbeta and 13 Jbeta primers. Here immunoSEQ multiplex PCR was the method, and the copy in TCRdb shows in-frame clones only, minus some. Here the sample spans approximately 190,000 clones, around 73% being singletons. This TCR was recovered from a woman aged 30 to 39 in good health and CMV-seropositive. This sequence joins TRBV5-1 and TRBJ1-2; 8 positions match TRBD1. Specimen: PBMCs. The CDR3 protein is CASSLALTGGYGYTF. CDR3 DNA: TGCGCCAGCAGCTTGGCCTTAACAGGGGGTTATGGCTACACCTTC.